This is a list of T cell receptor beta chains from one sample in a study of T-cell memory formation after mild COVID-19. Each CDR3 protein gets one entry after TCRdb re-called the 5' RACE reads with MiXCR. The sample lists 300,000 or so distinct CDR3 sequences, 15% to 20% occurring once. Sequenced sample: PBMCs or a T cell subset sorted from them (not recorded which). The receptor set was obtained from a man aged 18 to 29 who had mild COVID-19 (a few samples of this study predate the infection). Cell type and time point are not known. CDR3s include the opening cysteine and the closing phenylalanine or tryptophan. D genes are given only for firm matches. Size is omitted from some rows. Given values are once, few, many or a class for expanded clones.

j_gene: TRBJ2-1
abundance: few
len: 12
v_gene: TRBV11-2
d_gene: TRBD2
CDR3nt: TGTGCCAGCAGCAATAGCGGGGGAGAGCAGTTCTTC
CDR3aa: CASSNSGGEQFF

j_gene: TRBJ1-1
abundance: many
len: 15
v_gene: TRBV25-1
d_gene: .
CDR3nt: TGTGCCAGCAGTGAATCGGGCCTTAGTTTCCTCGAAGCTTTCTTT
CDR3aa: CASSESGLSFLEAFF

j_gene: TRBJ1-3
abundance: few
len: 15
v_gene: TRBV5-1
d_gene: .
CDR3nt: TGCGCCAGCAGCAAGCTTTCCAGCTCTGGAAACACCATATATTTT
CDR3aa: CASSKLSSSGNTIYF

j_gene: TRBJ2-7
abundance: few
len: 15
v_gene: TRBV29-1
d_gene: .
CDR3nt: TGCAGCGTTGAAGATCCCACGGGTACGGCCTACGAGCAGTACTTC
CDR3aa: CSVEDPTGTAYEQYF

j_gene: TRBJ2-1
abundance: .
len: 16
v_gene: TRBV7-6
d_gene: .
CDR3nt: TGTGCCAGCAGCTCAGAGGGACACACTTCCTACAATGAGCAGTTCTTC
CDR3aa: CASSSEGHTSYNEQFF

j_gene: TRBJ1-1
abundance: few
len: 14
v_gene: TRBV20-1
d_gene: TRBD1
CDR3nt: TGCAGTGCTAGGGGGACAGGGACGAAGGCTGAAGCTTTCTTT
CDR3aa: CSARGTGTKAEAFF

j_gene: TRBJ1-1
abundance: many
len: 14
v_gene: TRBV7-2
d_gene: .
CDR3nt: TGTGCCAGCAGCTCCCAGTTGGGGGGGACTGAAGCTTTCTTT
CDR3aa: CASSSQLGGTEAFF

j_gene: TRBJ1-5
abundance: .
len: 15
v_gene: TRBV4-3
d_gene: .
CDR3nt: TGCGCCAGCAGCCAAGATTGGGGTTTCAATCAGCCCCAGCATTTT
CDR3aa: CASSQDWGFNQPQHF

j_gene: TRBJ2-1
abundance: few
len: 14
v_gene: TRBV4-3
d_gene: TRBD1
CDR3nt: TGCGCCAGTGGGCCCAGGGGGCAGTTATTTGAGCAGTTCTTC
CDR3aa: CASGPRGQLFEQFF

j_gene: TRBJ2-5
abundance: .
len: 18
v_gene: TRBV6-6
d_gene: TRBD2
CDR3nt: TGTGCCAGCAGTAGCATGGCTGTTCCTAGCGGAGGCCAAGAGACCCAGTACTTC
CDR3aa: CASSSMAVPSGGQETQYF

j_gene: TRBJ2-1
abundance: many
len: 14
v_gene: TRBV6-5
d_gene: TRBD2
CDR3nt: TGTGCCAGCACCCCGGGACTAGATTCTTTGGAGCAGTTCTTC
CDR3aa: CASTPGLDSLEQFF

j_gene: TRBJ2-5
abundance: .
len: 14
v_gene: TRBV5-5
d_gene: .
CDR3nt: TGTGCCAGCAGCCAGGGCCCCGGAGGCGAGACCCAGTACTTC
CDR3aa: CASSQGPGGETQYF

j_gene: TRBJ2-1
abundance: .
len: 15
v_gene: TRBV7-3
d_gene: TRBD2
CDR3nt: TGTGCCAGCAGCTTAGGCGGGGGGGCAGGGAATGAGCAGTTCTTC
CDR3aa: CASSLGGGAGNEQFF

j_gene: TRBJ2-2
abundance: many
len: 16
v_gene: TRBV4-2
d_gene: TRBD1
CDR3nt: TGTGCCAGCAGCCCCCGGACAGGGGTGAACACCGGGGAGCTGTTTTTT
CDR3aa: CASSPRTGVNTGELFF

j_gene: TRBJ1-1
abundance: few
len: 11
v_gene: TRBV20-1
d_gene: .
CDR3nt: TGCAGTGCTAGTGAACTTACACAAGCTTTCTTT
CDR3aa: CSASELTQAFF

j_gene: TRBJ1-2
abundance: .
len: 14
v_gene: TRBV20-1
d_gene: .
CDR3nt: TGCAGTGCTAGAGATCTGGACAGAAGAGGAGGCTACACCTTC
CDR3aa: CSARDLDRRGGYTF

j_gene: TRBJ1-1
abundance: few
len: 14
v_gene: TRBV2
d_gene: .
CDR3nt: TGTGCCAGCAGTCCTCCCCGGGACAACACTGAAGCTTTCTTT
CDR3aa: CASSPPRDNTEAFF

j_gene: TRBJ1-4
abundance: .
len: 13
v_gene: TRBV20-1
d_gene: .
CDR3nt: TGCAGTGCTCAGAACCCAGACAGGACCAAACTGTTTTTT
CDR3aa: CSAQNPDRTKLFF

j_gene: TRBJ1-2
abundance: few
len: 13
v_gene: TRBV3-1
d_gene: .
CDR3nt: TGTGCCAGCAGCGAGAGGACAGAGTATGGCTACACCTTC
CDR3aa: CASSERTEYGYTF

j_gene: TRBJ1-5
abundance: .
len: 15
v_gene: TRBV7-9
d_gene: .
CDR3nt: TGTGCCAGCAGCCCGTCACGAGGTGGCAATCAGCCCCAGCATTTT
CDR3aa: CASSPSRGGNQPQHF

j_gene: TRBJ2-5
abundance: .
len: 13
v_gene: TRBV6-6
d_gene: .
CDR3nt: TGTGCCAGCCGTAGCCACTCCGAGGAGACCCAGTACTTC
CDR3aa: CASRSHSEETQYF

j_gene: TRBJ2-5
abundance: few
len: 11
v_gene: TRBV29-1
d_gene: .
CDR3nt: TGCAGCGTTGAAGAACGAGAGACCCAGTACTTC
CDR3aa: CSVEERETQYF

j_gene: TRBJ1-2
abundance: .
len: 13
v_gene: TRBV3-1
d_gene: .
CDR3nt: TGTGCCAGCAGCCTACCGGGTGGCTATGGCTACACCTTC
CDR3aa: CASSLPGGYGYTF

j_gene: TRBJ2-1
abundance: few
len: 15
v_gene: TRBV12-3/TRBV12-4
d_gene: TRBD1
CDR3nt: TGTGCCAGCAGTTCCCGACAGGGGAGGATGAATGAGCAGTTCTTC
CDR3aa: CASSSRQGRMNEQFF

j_gene: TRBJ2-2
abundance: few
len: 15
v_gene: TRBV7-9
d_gene: .
CDR3nt: TGTGCCAGCAGCCCGGTGGTACTCAACACCGGGGAGCTGTTTTTT
CDR3aa: CASSPVVLNTGELFF

j_gene: TRBJ2-1
abundance: .
len: 18
v_gene: TRBV3-1
d_gene: .
CDR3nt: TGTGCCAGCAGCCGGCGGGCTAGCGTCGGGAGCTCCTACAATGAGCAGTTCTTC
CDR3aa: CASSRRASVGSSYNEQFF

j_gene: TRBJ1-2
abundance: .
len: 14
v_gene: TRBV7-2
d_gene: TRBD1
CDR3nt: TGTGCCAGCAGCTTAGATTCAGGGGGCGATGGCTACACCTTC
CDR3aa: CASSLDSGGDGYTF

j_gene: TRBJ2-5
abundance: few
len: 16
v_gene: TRBV7-7
d_gene: .
CDR3nt: TGTGCTAGCAGCCCTGGGGGCGCGCATGGTGGAGAGACCCAGTACTTC
CDR3aa: CASSPGGAHGGETQYF

j_gene: TRBJ2-5
abundance: few
len: 14
v_gene: TRBV5-1
d_gene: TRBD1
CDR3nt: TGCGCCAGCAGCTCCGACAGGGGGCAGGAGACCCAGTACTTC
CDR3aa: CASSSDRGQETQYF

j_gene: TRBJ2-7
abundance: .
len: 14
v_gene: TRBV27
d_gene: .
CDR3nt: TGTGCCAGCAGTTCGCGACAGGACTCCTACGAGCAGTACTTC
CDR3aa: CASSSRQDSYEQYF

j_gene: TRBJ2-3
abundance: many
len: 14
v_gene: TRBV5-1
d_gene: .
CDR3nt: TGCGCCAGCAGCGCTACCCCTGGGGCAGATACGCAGTATTTT
CDR3aa: CASSATPGADTQYF

j_gene: TRBJ2-3
abundance: .
len: 15
v_gene: TRBV7-2
d_gene: .
CDR3nt: TGTGCCAGCAGCCCCTGGACTAGGGGGCCAGATACGCAGTATTTT
CDR3aa: CASSPWTRGPDTQYF

j_gene: TRBJ1-4
abundance: few
len: 13
v_gene: TRBV10-3
d_gene: .
CDR3nt: TGTGCCATCAGGGGGGTAACCAGCGAAAAACTGTTTTTT
CDR3aa: CAIRGVTSEKLFF

j_gene: TRBJ2-3
abundance: .
len: 16
v_gene: TRBV7-9
d_gene: .
CDR3nt: TGTGCCAGCAGCCCGTCCAACGGCCCTAGCACAGATACGCAGTATTTT
CDR3aa: CASSPSNGPSTDTQYF

j_gene: TRBJ2-1
abundance: few
len: 16
v_gene: TRBV3-1
d_gene: .
CDR3nt: TGTGCCAGCAGCCAAGCTACGACAGTTTGGGTTAATGAGCAGTTCTTC
CDR3aa: CASSQATTVWVNEQFF

j_gene: TRBJ1-1
abundance: few
len: 10
v_gene: TRBV12-3/TRBV12-4
d_gene: .
CDR3nt: TGTGCCAGCAGTTTAAGGGAAGCTTTCTTT
CDR3aa: CASSLREAFF

j_gene: TRBJ2-5
abundance: .
len: 18
v_gene: TRBV2
d_gene: .
CDR3nt: TGTGCCAGCAGCCGACTGGAATTGCTTAGGGGGAGCACGGAGACCCAGTACTTC
CDR3aa: CASSRLELLRGSTETQYF

j_gene: TRBJ2-7
abundance: .
len: 13
v_gene: TRBV7-2
d_gene: .
CDR3nt: TGTGCCAGCAGGAGGGGTAACTCCTACGAGCAGTACTTC
CDR3aa: CASRRGNSYEQYF

j_gene: TRBJ2-2
abundance: few
len: 15
v_gene: TRBV10-2
d_gene: TRBD2
CDR3nt: TGCGCCAGCAGTGGAACTAGCGGAAGCACCGGGGAGCTGTTTTTT
CDR3aa: CASSGTSGSTGELFF

j_gene: TRBJ2-1
abundance: .
len: 14
v_gene: TRBV24-1
d_gene: .
CDR3nt: TGTGCCATCCCACCCAGCGGGTTTAGCAATGAGCAGTTCTTC
CDR3aa: CAIPPSGFSNEQFF

j_gene: TRBJ1-2
abundance: few
len: 14
v_gene: TRBV9
d_gene: .
CDR3nt: TGTGCCAGCAGCTCCAGGGACCCCCTGGTTGGCTACACCTTC
CDR3aa: CASSSRDPLVGYTF

j_gene: TRBJ1-6
abundance: many
len: 16
v_gene: TRBV5-1
d_gene: .
CDR3nt: TGCGCCAGCAGCTTGGATCAGGGGTCGCCTAATTCACCCCTCCACTTT
CDR3aa: CASSLDQGSPNSPLHF

j_gene: TRBJ2-3
abundance: few
len: 16
v_gene: TRBV12-3/TRBV12-4
d_gene: .
CDR3nt: TGTGCCAGCAGCCCTACCCGACAGCTCAGCACAGATACGCAGTATTTT
CDR3aa: CASSPTRQLSTDTQYF

j_gene: TRBJ2-3
abundance: many
len: 14
v_gene: TRBV29-1
d_gene: TRBD1
CDR3nt: TGCAGCGCCTTTGGGACAGGGGGAAGCGGTACGCAGTATTTT
CDR3aa: CSAFGTGGSGTQYF

j_gene: TRBJ1-1
abundance: .
len: 15
v_gene: TRBV9
d_gene: .
CDR3nt: TGTGCCAGCAGCGTGAAGACGGAGTTGAACACTGAAGCTTTCTTT
CDR3aa: CASSVKTELNTEAFF

j_gene: TRBJ2-3
abundance: few
len: 14
v_gene: TRBV20-1
d_gene: TRBD2
CDR3nt: TGCAGTGCTAGAGTAGCGGGGGAGACAGATACGCAGTATTTT
CDR3aa: CSARVAGETDTQYF

j_gene: TRBJ1-1
abundance: .
len: 13
v_gene: TRBV20-1
d_gene: TRBD1
CDR3nt: TGCAGTGCCCCGGGACAGCAGAACACTGAAGCTTTCTTT
CDR3aa: CSAPGQQNTEAFF

j_gene: TRBJ2-7
abundance: few
len: 14
v_gene: TRBV5-6
d_gene: TRBD1
CDR3nt: TGTGCCAGCAGCTTCGGACAGGGAAAGGCATGGCAGTACTTC
CDR3aa: CASSFGQGKAWQYF